What follows are 29 T cell receptor beta chains derived from one specimen sequenced in a study of response to subunit inactivated influenza vaccine. TCRdb reanalysed the RT-PCR reads using MiXCR and keeps one entry per CDR3 protein. The repertoire holds hundreds of thousands of distinct CDR3 sequences, with roughly 23% as singletons. The source material was CD4+ T cells sorted from PBMCs, sampled less than 6 days after vaccination. These receptors were collected from a man aged 50 or older who received an inactivated influenza vaccine.

This chain joins TRBV5-1 and TRBJ1-1; 9 nucleotides agree with TRBD1. The CDR3 has 16 residues. In germline, CDR1 is SGHRS, CDR2 YFSETQ. V was pared by 4 bases and J by 5 bases, with 12 bases of the junction left unmatched. The CDR3 sequence: CASSPDRDRARTEAFF. The CDR3 region has the DNA TGCGCCAGCAGCCCTGACCGGGACAGGGCGAGGACTGAAGCTTTCTTT.

V and J are TRBV5-1 and TRBJ2-7; 12 bases fit TRBD2. In germline, CDR1 is SGHRS, CDR2 YFSETQ. The V segment lost 2 bases and the J segment 5 bases; nucleotides outside the gene matches: 5. This CDR3 region has 15 residues. The CDR3 nucleotides read TGCGCCAGCAGCTTAGGACTAGCGGGAAAGAACGAGCAGTACTTC. Its translation: CASSLGLAGKNEQYF. The entire variable domain, with the rest obtained from reference TRBV5-1 and TRBJ2-7, is as follows: KAGVTQTPRYLIKTRGQQVTLSCSPISGHRSVSWYQQTPGQGLQFLFEYFSETQRNKGNFPGRFSGRQFSNSRSEMNVSTLELGDSALYLCASSLGLAGKNEQYFGPGTRLTVT.

This clonotype showed up just a few times. The V call is TRBV7-3, the J call TRBJ2-7; TRBD2 agrees at 7 bases. Germline assignment: CDR1 SGHTA and CDR2 FQGTGA. Unmatched junction bases numbered 7, after V lost 2 bases and J lost 3 bases. The CDR3 consists of 15 residues. This CDR3 is CASSLREAGFYEQYF. The CDR3 DNA reads TGTGCCAGCAGCTTACGGGAGGCGGGATTCTACGAGCAGTACTTC.

This clonotype was observed a handful of times. This chain joins TRBV29-1 and TRBJ2-5; 8 bases map to TRBD2. V lost 6 bases, J lost 4 bases, and 10 bases stayed unmatched. In germline, CDR1 is SQVTM, CDR2 ANQGSEA. The CDR3 is made up of 14 amino acids. The CDR3 loop reads CSVVPGLVPETQYF. The CDR3 region has the DNA TGCAGCGTCGTTCCGGGACTAGTCCCAGAGACCCAGTACTTC.

The J gene is TRBJ1-3, the V gene TRBV7-2; 9 bases are a match to TRBD1. This CDR3 spans 15 amino acids. The V gene's germline CDR1 is SGHTA and CDR2 FQGNSA. V trimming: 4 bases; J trimming: 3 bases; junction bases outside the gene matches: 4. The CDR3 coding sequence is TGTGCCAGCAGCTCCAACAGGGGGCTTGGAAACACCATATATTTT. Its protein is CASSSNRGLGNTIYF.

The chain uses TRBV9 and TRBJ1-3; D not resolved. Germline CDR1 reads SGDLS; CDR2 reads YYNGEE. The CDR3 is made up of 14 amino acids. V dropped 4 bases and J dropped 0 bases, with 8 bases sitting between them. CDR3 nucleotides: TGTGCCAGCAGCCCGGTCGTCTCTGGAAACACCATATATTTT. This encodes CASSPVVSGNTIYF. Full variable domain (remainder filled in from reference TRBV9 and TRBJ1-3): DSGVTQTPKHLITATGQRVTLRCSPRSGDLSVYWYQQSLDQGLQFLIQYYNGEERAKGNILERFSAQQFPDLHSELNLSSLELGDSALYFCASSPVVSGNTIYFGEGSWLTVV.

V and J are TRBV12-3 or TRBV12-4 and TRBJ1-5; D may be TRBD1 (5 bases). Trimming took off 7 bases at V and 3 bases at J, with 10 bases between the two ends. CDR3 length: 13 residues. The CDR3 sequence is CASTQGTNQPQHF. CDR3 nucleotides: TGTGCCAGCACCCAAGGGACCAATCAGCCCCAGCATTTT.

The chain combines TRBV7-8 with TRBJ1-1; TRBD1 agrees at 10 bases. V trimming: 2 bases; J trimming: 0 bases; junction bases outside the gene matches: 9. CDR1 SGHVS and CDR2 FQNEAQ come from the germline V gene. The CDR3 totals 18 residues. The CDR3: CASSLSDRGQYMNTEAFF. CDR3 DNA sequence: TGTGCCAGCAGCTTATCCGACAGGGGGCAATACATGAACACTGAAGCTTTCTTT.

The V call is TRBV7-9, the J call TRBJ1-1; D gene uncertain. The germline V gene encodes CDR1 SEHNR and CDR2 FQNEAQ (reference sequence). The V end was cut by 5 bases, the J end by 1 base, with 8 bases between. This CDR3 comprises 13 residues. Written as DNA, the CDR3 is TGTGCCAGCAGCCCCGTAAGGAACACTGAAGCTTTCTTT. It is translated as CASSPVRNTEAFF.

V gene TRBV7-8 combines with J gene TRBJ2-3; TRBD2 is a possible D gene (6 bases). This CDR3 contains 13 residues. Germline loops: CDR1 SGHVS, CDR2 FQNEAQ. The V and J ends lost 6 bases and 5 bases respectively, with 12 bases between them. CDR3 region: CASRGTVQDTQYF. In DNA, the CDR3 is TGTGCCAGCAGGGGGACTGTTCAAGATACGCAGTATTTT.

The CDR3 coding sequence is TGTGCCAGCAGTTCTTTGCACGAGCAGTACTTC. This sequence encodes CASSSLHEQYF. This chain uses TRBV28 with TRBJ2-7; D is uncertain. CDR1 and CDR2 from the germline V gene are MDHEN and SYDVKM. V lost 4 bases and J lost 5, with 6 bases in between. This CDR3 is 11 amino acids long.

This clonotype was detected many times. The V and J genes are TRBV28 and TRBJ2-2, with TRBD1 as a possible D gene (7 bases). CDR1 and CDR2 from the germline V gene are MDHEN and SYDVKM. V was shortened by 6 bases and J by 7 bases, with 15 bases between the two germline ends. This CDR3 has 14 amino acids. The CDR3 bases are TGTGCCAGCAGCCCCCCAGGGGGGCTCGGGGAGCTGTTTTTT. It codes for CASSPPGGLGELFF.

This clonotype has just a few counts. The rearrangement links TRBV6-1 to TRBJ2-1, with 12 bases fitting TRBD2. The CDR3 is made up of 17 amino acids. V shed 5 bases and J 9 bases; nucleotides not matched to a gene: 14. CDR1 and CDR2 from the germline V gene are MNHNS and SASEGT. The CDR3 DNA reads as TGTGCCAGCAGTCCGAGTAGTTCTAGCGGGGGGGCGGTTGAGCAGTTCTTC. Protein: CASSPSSSSGGAVEQFF.

The chain uses TRBV2 and TRBJ2-3; D ambiguous. The CDR3 is 15 amino acids. Germline CDR1 SNHLY, CDR2 FYNNEI. The V and J ends lost 1 base and 0 bases respectively, with 8 bases between them. CDR3 sequence: CASSEVMFSTDTQYF. The CDR3 bases are TGTGCCAGCAGTGAAGTAATGTTCAGCACAGATACGCAGTATTTT.

The sample holds a few counts of this clonotype. This rearrangement joins TRBV10-1 to TRBJ2-1; 15 positions agree with TRBD2. The junction had 13 bases not matched to a gene; V was cut back by 6 bases and J by 7 bases. Per germline, CDR1 WNHNN and CDR2 SYGVQD (reference sequence). The CDR3 extends over 18 amino acids. CDR3 coding DNA: TGCGCCAGCAGCGAAGAATCGGGACTAGCGGGGGGTGGGAATGAGCAGTTCTTC. Amino acids: CASSEESGLAGGGNEQFF.

This chain links TRBV12-3 or TRBV12-4 with TRBJ2-2, with a possible D match to TRBD2 (6 bases). V shed 6 bases and J shed 6 bases, with 11 bases lying between them. This CDR3 is built from 13 residues. The CDR3 coding sequence is TGTGCCAGCAGAAGACTAGTCGCCGGGGAGCTGTTTTTT. It encodes CASRRLVAGELFF.

This clonotype was observed a few times. The chain joins TRBV12-3 or TRBV12-4 to TRBJ2-3; D gene uncertain. Trimming took off 1 base at V and 1 base at J, with 12 bases between the two ends. The length of the CDR3 is 16 residues. For the CDR3, the DNA is TGTGCCAGCAGTTTAGGAGCCGGGCCCCGCACAGATACGCAGTATTTT. Amino acids: CASSLGAGPRTDTQYF.

This clonotype was counted a few times. The chain links TRBV4-3 to TRBJ2-1; perhaps TRBD2 as D (6 bases). V was shortened by 0 bases and J by 13 bases, with 13 bases between the two germline ends. The V gene's germline CDR1 is LGHNA and CDR2 YSLEER. The CDR3 loop spans 13 amino acids. The DNA for the CDR3 is TGCGCCAGCAGCCAAGATCCGACTAGTCCCCAGTTCTTC. The encoded protein is CASSQDPTSPQFF.

V and J are TRBV28 and TRBJ1-1; D is perhaps TRBD1 (6 bases). Trimming stripped 7 bases from V and 3 bases from J, with 15 bases between. Germline CDR1 reads MDHEN; CDR2 reads SYDVKM. The CDR3 spans 14 residues. The CDR3 loop reads CASKPRGQHTEAFF. In DNA form, the CDR3 reads TGTGCCAGCAAGCCACGAGGACAGCACACTGAAGCTTTCTTT.

V usage is TRBV6-1 and J usage is TRBJ2-1; 11 nucleotides align to TRBD2. Per germline, CDR1 MNHNS and CDR2 SASEGT. Germline trimming cut 4 bases from V and 1 base from J; bases unmatched to any gene: 6. The CDR3 has 17 amino acids. The CDR3 loop reads CASSVTLAGGSYNEQFF. In nucleotides, the CDR3 is TGTGCCAGCAGTGTCACTTTAGCGGGGGGGTCCTACAATGAGCAGTTCTTC.

This clonotype occurred a few times. The chain uses TRBV5-5 and TRBJ2-7, with 14 bases identical to TRBD2. CDR3 length equals 16 residues. Germline V lookup: CDR1 SGHKS, CDR2 YYEKEE (reference sequence). V was clipped by 3 bases and J by 3 bases; unmatched bases: 5. CDR3 bases: TGTGCCAGCAGCTCCGGACTAGCGGGGGGCTTCTACGAGCAGTACTTC. Protein: CASSSGLAGGFYEQYF.

This clonotype has a handful of counts. This chain joins TRBV5-1 and TRBJ1-1; D not certain. V lost 5 bases, J lost 2 bases, and 10 bases lay in between. Germline lookup yields CDR1 SGHRS and CDR2 YFSETQ. The CDR3 spans 13 residues. This CDR3 is CASRAGLNTEAFF. The CDR3 region has the DNA TGCGCCAGCAGGGCGGGTCTAAACACTGAAGCTTTCTTT.

This clonotype was counted only a few times. The chain has TRBV20-1 and TRBJ1-2; D call uncertain. This CDR3 has 12 amino acids. CDR1 DFQATT and CDR2 SNEGSKA come from the germline V gene (reference sequence). The V and J ends lost 2 bases and 2 bases respectively, with 6 bases between them. The CDR3 loop reads CSARNGNYGYTF. The CDR3 bases are TGCAGTGCTAGAAACGGAAACTATGGCTACACCTTC.

This sequence joins TRBV27 and TRBJ2-5; 12 positions agree with TRBD2. The V gene end was trimmed by 5 bases and the J gene end by 5 bases; junction bases not matched to a gene: 6. The CDR3 has 15 amino acids. CDR1 is MNHEY and CDR2 is SMNVEV in the germline V gene (reference sequence). CDR3 in DNA: TGTGCCAGCAGTCACTCTAGCGGGGGGGCGGAGACCCAGTACTTC. Translated: CASSHSSGGAETQYF.

Only a few counts were recorded for this clonotype. This sequence joins TRBV11-2 and TRBJ2-7, with 8 nucleotides matching TRBD1. V lost 5 bases and J lost 5; bases outside the gene matches: 8. The CDR3 consists of 14 residues. CDR1 SGHAT and CDR2 FQNNGV come from the germline V gene. The CDR3 region is CASSTGQAPNEQYF. The CDR3 DNA follows: TGTGCCAGCAGCACGGGACAGGCCCCCAACGAGCAGTACTTC.

This clonotype showed up just a few times. The V gene is TRBV20-1, the J gene TRBJ1-4; D perhaps matches TRBD1 (5 bases). Trimming pared 2 bases from V and 8 bases from J, leaving 9 bases between. The CDR3 consists of 12 residues. Germline V gives CDR1 DFQATT, CDR2 SNEGSKA (reference sequence). The CDR3 DNA is TGCAGTGCTAGACAGTGGGGGGAAAAACTGTTTTTT. Encoded protein: CSARQWGEKLFF.

V and J are TRBV5-1 and TRBJ1-2; 9 bases match TRBD1. The J segment lost 8 bases and the V segment lost 3 bases, leaving 11 bases of the junction unmatched. Per germline, CDR1 SGHRS and CDR2 YFSETQ. The CDR3 has 15 amino acids. CDR3 in DNA: TGCGCCAGCAGCTCAACCTCCACAGGGGGCGCGGGCTACACCTTC. This encodes CASSSTSTGGAGYTF.

CDR3 sequence (DNA): TGTGCCACCAGCAGAGATCGCGGGGTCGATACGCAGTATTTT. As protein: CATSRDRGVDTQYF. The chain links TRBV15 to TRBJ2-3; possible D gene TRBD2, 6 bases. Trimming took off 0 bases at V and 6 bases at J, with 10 bases between the two ends. The CDR3 has 14 amino acids. Germline V lookup: CDR1 LNHNV, CDR2 YYDKDF (reference sequence).

The genes are TRBV5-1 and TRBJ2-5, with 8 bases that match TRBD1. Germline lookup yields CDR1 SGHRS and CDR2 YFSETQ. This CDR3 has 16 residues. Trimming cost V 2 bases and J 2 bases; bases outside gene matches: 8. CDR3 coding DNA: TGCGCCAGCAGCTTAAGACAGGGGATGGGGCAAGAGACCCAGTACTTC. It encodes CASSLRQGMGQETQYF.